One sample yielded the 21 T cell receptor beta chains listed below, sequenced in a study of shared clonotypes between healthy human individuals. Selected positively for CCR7 and CD45RO-negative, naive CD8 cells excluded terminally differentiated effector memory CD45RA+ cells. Sequenced by immunoSEQ multiplex PCR; TCRdb stores in-frame clones only, minus some. This sample yields about 820,000 clones, of which roughly 92% are seen a single time; more than 20% belongs to the top ten. Material: naive CD8+ T cells sorted from blood. The receptors derive from a man aged 25 to 40 in good health.

The chain links TRBV6-6 to TRBJ2-3; possibly TRBD2 for D (6 bases). V shed 2 bases and J shed 2 bases, with 8 bases lying between them. The CDR3 loop spans 14 amino acids. Germline CDR1 MNHNY, CDR2 SVGAGI (reference sequence). The CDR3 is CASSYGGYTDTQYF. As DNA, the CDR3 is TGTGCCAGCAGTTACGGGGGGTACACAGATACGCAGTATTTT.

The chain combines TRBV7-7 with TRBJ2-5, with D perhaps assigned TRBD1 or TRBD2 (5 bases each). Germline assignment: CDR1 SSHAT and CDR2 FNYEAQ (reference sequence). The CDR3 totals 15 residues. V lost 1 base and J 2 bases, leaving 11 bases between the germline ends. CDR3 bases: TGTGCCAGCAGCTTAGACGGGACCCCACAAGAGACCCAGTACTTC. Its translation: CASSLDGTPQETQYF.

The CDR3 nucleotides are TGTGCCAGCAGCAAATCCGAGATTCATCAAGAGACCCAGTACTTC. Protein sequence: CASSKSEIHQETQYF. This sequence joins TRBV21-1 and TRBJ2-5; the DNA was not compared with TRBD2, the D call given in the table. TRBV21-1 is shown as a pseudogene. The CDR3 spans 15 residues.

The chain employs TRBV11-2 and TRBJ2-1; D remains ambiguous. The CDR3 spans 14 residues. V was clipped by 3 bases and J by 8 bases, with 14 bases between them. Germline CDR1 reads SGHAT; CDR2 reads FQNNGV. The CDR3 protein is CASSFGKGSYEQFF. The CDR3 DNA reads as TGTGCCAGCAGCTTTGGGAAGGGATCCTATGAGCAGTTCTTC.

This clone was observed once. The V call is TRBV5-5, the J call TRBJ2-3; the match to TRBD2 covers 10 bases. In germline, CDR1 is SGHKS, CDR2 YYEKEE (reference sequence). The CDR3 consists of 17 residues. V shed 1 base and J 2 bases; nucleotides not matched to a gene: 7. The CDR3 here is CASSLRTSGSPTDTQYF. Here the CDR3 DNA reads TGTGCCAGCAGCTTGCGGACTAGCGGCAGTCCCACAGATACGCAGTATTTT.

V usage is TRBV30 and J usage is TRBJ2-7; TRBD1 aligns across 9 bases. The CDR3 runs to 13 residues. V lost 1 base to trimming and J lost 6 bases; unmatched junction nucleotides: 4. CDR1 GTSNPN and CDR2 SVGIG come from the germline V gene (reference sequence). The CDR3 bases are TGTGCCTGGAGTGAACAGGGGGCTGGCGAGCAGTACTTC. It is translated as CAWSEQGAGEQYF.

The chain couples TRBV15 to TRBJ2-2, with D possibly TRBD2 on 6 matching bases. The length of the CDR3 is 16 residues. Germline assignment: CDR1 LNHNV and CDR2 YYDKDF (reference sequence). V was cut by 8 bases and J by 2 bases, with 18 bases left in between. CDR3 protein: CATSKTWGLNTGELFF. The CDR3, as DNA: TGTGCCACCTCCAAGACTTGGGGACTTAACACCGGGGAGCTGTTTTTT. The full variable domain, its missing parts supplied by reference TRBV15 and TRBJ2-2, is DAMVIQNPRYQVTQFGKPVTLSCSQTLNHNVMYWYQQKSSQAPKLLFHYYDKDFNNEADTPDNFQSRRPNTSFCFLDIRSPGLGDTAMYLCATSKTWGLNTGELFFGEGSRLTVL.

The chain carries TRBV7-9 and TRBJ2-3, with D unresolved. V gave up 6 bases and J gave up 7 bases, with 17 bases separating them. Per germline, CDR1 SEHNR and CDR2 FQNEAQ (reference sequence). This CDR3 is built from 14 residues. The CDR3: CASRPETDPNTQYF. The DNA for the CDR3 is TGTGCCAGCAGGCCTGAAACGGATCCAAATACGCAGTATTTT. The complete variable domain, with remaining parts taken from reference TRBV7-9 and TRBJ2-3, reads DTGVSQNPRHKITKRGQNVTFRCDPISEHNRLYWYRQTLGQGPEFLTYFQNEAQLEKSRLLSDRFSAERPKGSFSTLEIQRTEQGDSAMYLCASRPETDPNTQYFGPGTRLTVL.

About this clone: Mismatch with germline at one junction end may stem from a read error. The chain carries TRBV15 and TRBJ2-7; 11 bases align to TRBD2. The CDR3 consists of 15 residues. CDR1 is LNHNV, CDR2 YYDKDF, per germline (reference sequence). The CDR3 region has the DNA TGTGCCACCAGCATACGGACTAGCGGGTCCTCCGAGCAGTACTTC. It is translated as CATSIRTSGSSEQYF.

The CDR3 nucleotides read TGTGCCAGCAGCGTAGATGGGTCAACGGCTGAGGAAGCTTTCTTT. Protein product: CASSVDGSTAEEAFF. J is TRBJ1-1 and V is TRBV9; D gene ambiguous. The CDR3 has 15 amino acids. Trimming cost V 0 bases and J 8 bases, with 17 bases left between them. Germline V gene lookup returns CDR1 SGDLS and CDR2 YYNGEE.

This chain connects TRBV6-1 to TRBJ2-7, with TRBD2 matching 8 bases. After removal of 5 bases from V and 5 bases from J, the junction contained 5 bases not matched to a gene. Germline V gives CDR1 MNHNS, CDR2 SASEGT. The CDR3 has 13 amino acids. Written as DNA, the CDR3 is TGTGCCAGCAGTCACGGGGGGGTTGACGAGCAGTACTTC. It translates to CASSHGGVDEQYF.

This clone was observed a few times. This chain uses TRBV2 with TRBJ1-5, with D unresolved. V was trimmed by 3 bases and J by 0 bases, leaving 15 bases between them. This CDR3 region has 17 residues. Germline values: CDR1 SNHLY, CDR2 FYNNEI. CDR3 sequence (DNA): TGTGCCAGCAGTGATCCGGGAAACGAAGTTAGCAATCAGCCCCAGCATTTT. Translating it yields CASSDPGNEVSNQPQHF.

The chain uses TRBV29-1 and TRBJ2-1; 13 nucleotides agree with TRBD2. This CDR3 comprises 15 residues. Germline CDR1 SQVTM, CDR2 ANQGSEA. J was trimmed by 3 bases and V by 7 bases; bases with no gene match: 6. The CDR3 loop reads CSATGTSGNYNEQFF. As DNA, the CDR3 is TGCAGCGCAACCGGGACTAGCGGGAACTACAATGAGCAGTTCTTC.

The chain links TRBV27 to TRBJ2-7, with D uncertain. V was pared by 8 bases and J by 1 base, with 15 bases between. Germline loops: CDR1 MNHEY, CDR2 SMNVEV (reference sequence). The CDR3 runs to 14 residues. The CDR3: CASYSRSGSYEQYF. Here the CDR3 DNA reads TGTGCCAGCTATAGCCGGAGTGGATCCTACGAGCAGTACTTC.

The chain uses TRBV18 and TRBJ2-7, with D possibly being TRBD1 (6 bases). V gave up 2 bases and J gave up 2 bases, with 10 bases separating them. Germline loops: CDR1 KGHSH, CDR2 LQKENI. The CDR3 has 14 residues. DNA of the CDR3: TGTGCCAGCTCACCATCAGCAGGGGCCTACGAGCAGTACTTC. Amino acid sequence: CASSPSAGAYEQYF.

The CDR3 DNA follows: TGTGCCAGCAGGGTGGAGGACAGTTATTACCAAGAGACCCAGTACTTC. Translated, it gives CASRVEDSYYQETQYF. The genes are TRBV2 and TRBJ2-5; D may be TRBD1 (6 bases). The CDR3 runs to 16 residues. Germline-derived CDR1 and CDR2 are SNHLY and FYNNEI. Trimming removed 6 bases from V and 0 bases from J, with 17 bases in between. The whole variable domain, remainder taken from reference TRBV2 and TRBJ2-5, is EPEVTQTPSHQVTQMGQEVILRCVPISNHLYFYWYRQILGQKVEFLVSFYNNEISEKSEIFDDQFSVERPDGSNFTLKIRSTKLEDSAMYFCASRVEDSYYQETQYFGPGTRLLVL.

With respect to this clone: A much more abundant neighbour one base away suggests this may be a read error. This specimen includes other DNA sequences encoding the same CDR3. The V call is TRBV7-9, the J call TRBJ2-7, with 7 bases matching TRBD1. V shed 4 bases and J 3 bases; nucleotides not matched to a gene: 3. Per germline, CDR1 SEHNR and CDR2 FQNEAQ (reference sequence). This CDR3 comprises 13 residues. This chain's CDR3 is CASSSGQSYEQYF. The CDR3 coding sequence is TGTGCCAGCAGCTCGGGACAGAGCTACGAGCAGTACTTC. The variable domain in full, with the rest retrieved from reference TRBV7-9 and TRBJ2-7, is DTGVSQNPRHKITKRGQNVTFRCDPISEHNRLYWYRQTLGQGPEFLTYFQNEAQLEKSRLLSDRFSAERPKGSFSTLEIQRTEQGDSAMYLCASSSGQSYEQYFGPGTRLTVT.

J is TRBJ2-3 and V is TRBV12-5; possible D gene TRBD1, 7 bases. The ends were cut back, 1 base at V and 4 bases at J, with 18 bases in the middle. This CDR3 comprises 17 residues. The V gene's germline CDR1 is LGHNT and CDR2 FRNRAP. CDR3 in amino acids: CASGLAGRGQRADTQYF. CDR3 DNA sequence: TGTGCTAGTGGTTTGGCCGGTAGGGGACAGCGGGCAGATACGCAGTATTTT.

The rearrangement joins TRBV11-2 to TRBJ1-1; D is ambiguous. The CDR3 runs 15 residues. The germline V gene has CDR1 SGHAT and CDR2 FQNNGV. V was trimmed by 4 bases and J by 5 bases, leaving 17 bases between them. The CDR3 DNA follows: TGTGCCAGCAGCTCACCGCAGGAGGTCGGAACTGAAGCTTTCTTT. Residues: CASSSPQEVGTEAFF.

Worth noting for this clone: Other DNA sequences of this sample code for an identical CDR3. This chain uses TRBV27 with TRBJ2-1; D might be TRBD1 or TRBD2, each matching 5 bases. The germline CDR1 and CDR2 sequences are MNHEY and SMNVEV (reference sequence). The CDR3 length is 15 residues. The germline V and J ends were trimmed by 3 bases and 0 bases, with 9 bases remaining between them. CDR3 protein: CASSLSGPSYNEQFF. Written as DNA, the CDR3 is TGTGCCAGCAGTTTGTCGGGACCCTCCTACAATGAGCAGTTCTTC.

V usage is TRBV29-1 and J usage is TRBJ1-1; 9 nucleotides match TRBD1. The CDR3 runs 13 residues. V lost 7 bases to trimming and J lost 5 bases; unmatched junction nucleotides: 8. The V gene's germline CDR1 is SQVTM and CDR2 ANQGSEA. CDR3 sequence reads: CSAGTGWGTEAFF. CDR3 nucleotides: TGCAGCGCCGGGACAGGGTGGGGTACTGAAGCTTTCTTT. Complete variable domain (other parts from reference TRBV29-1 and TRBJ1-1): SAVISQKPSRDICQRGTSLTIQCQVDSQVTMMFWYRQQPGQSLTLIATANQGSEATYESGFVIDKFPISRPNLTFSTLTVSNMSPEDSSIYLCSAGTGWGTEAFFGQGTRLTVV.